A selection of T cell receptor beta chains follows, all from one sample in a study of Ad26.COV2.S vaccination and SARS-CoV-2 variants. TCRdb's copy holds only in-frame clones and misses some; the assay was immunoSEQ multiplex PCR. The sample shows about 680,000 clones, around 89% of them seen only once. The starting material was peripheral blood, obtained in a trial of Ad26.COV2.S vaccine versus placebo. The receptors originated from a person aged 18-60 years who received the Ad26.COV2.S COVID-19 vaccine or a placebo. The CDR3 runs from the conserved cysteine through the conserved F or W. The order of the fields is V gene, D gene, J gene, clone size, CDR3 DNA, CDR3 protein. The D gene is left open where the match is weak. Clone size is not always given. Where it is, it says once, few, many or a class for expanded clones.

>TRBV6-5|NA|TRBJ2-3|NA
TGTGCCAGCAGTTACTCGGGCGACAGCCTTCGGAATACGCAGTATTTT
CASSYSGDSLRNTQYF
>TRBV12-5|NA|TRBJ2-3|NA
TGTGCTAGTGGCTCCGGACAGATCAGCACAGATACGCAGTATTTT
CASGSGQISTDTQYF
>TRBV7-2|NA|TRBJ2-7|NA
TGTGCCAGCAGCCCATCCTTACGCGAGCAGTACTTC
CASSPSLREQYF
>TRBV4-3|NA|TRBJ1-5|NA
TGCGCCAGCAGCCAAGGCATTGGGCAGTATAGCAATCAGCCCCAGCATTTT
CASSQGIGQYSNQPQHF
>TRBV27|TRBD1|TRBJ1-2|NA
TGTGCCAGCAGTTCGGGGACAGCCTATGGCTACACCTTC
CASSSGTAYGYTF
>TRBV19|NA|TRBJ1-2|NA
TGTGCCAGTAGTCACTGGACATCTGGGAACTATGGCTACACCTTC
CASSHWTSGNYGYTF
>TRBV3-1/TRBV3-2|TRBD1|TRBJ1-3|NA
TGTGCCAGCGCAACAGGGGGCTCTGGAAACACCATATATTTT
CASATGGSGNTIYF
>TRBV5-5|TRBD1|TRBJ2-7|NA
TGTGCCAGCAGCTTAGGGGACAGCGTCTACGAGCAGTACTTC
CASSLGDSVYEQYF
>TRBV3-1/TRBV3-2|NA|TRBJ2-5|NA
TGTGCCAGCAGCCTCAGGACCCGGGGCGAGACCCAGTACTTC
CASSLRTRGETQYF
>TRBV27|NA|TRBJ2-3|NA
TGTGCCAGCAGGAGGGGCCCGCTGGATACGCAGTATTTT
CASRRGPLDTQYF
>TRBV19|NA|TRBJ2-7|NA
TGTGCCAGTAGTACTGGTCTCAGTGGGGCCTACGAGCAGTACTTC
CASSTGLSGAYEQYF
>TRBV30|NA|TRBJ2-2|NA
TGTGCCTGGGGACAGAACACCGGGGAGCTGTTTTTT
CAWGQNTGELFF
>TRBV6-5|NA|TRBJ2-5|NA
TGTGCCAGTTATGACCGGGACTTCCAAGAGACCCAGTACTTC
CASYDRDFQETQYF
>TRBV28|NA|TRBJ2-1|NA
TGTGCCAGCAGTTTCCTCCTCCCGGGGTACAATGAGCAGTTCTTC
CASSFLLPGYNEQFF
>TRBV24-1|NA|TRBJ2-7|NA
TGTGCCACCAGTGATTCCGGACAGCCCACCTACGAGCAGTACTTC
CATSDSGQPTYEQYF
>TRBV5-6|TRBD1|TRBJ1-6|NA
TGTGCCAGCAGCACCGGACAGGGTAAAATTAATTCACCCCTCCACTTT
CASSTGQGKINSPLHF
>TRBV20-1|NA|TRBJ2-1|NA
TGCAGTGCTAATGAGCAGTTCTTC
CSANEQFF
>TRBV6-5|NA|TRBJ2-2|NA
TGTGCCAGCAGTTACCGGACTCTCAACACCGGGGAGCTGTTTTTT
CASSYRTLNTGELFF
>TRBV29-1|TRBD1|TRBJ2-7|NA
TGCAGCGCCGACCGGGACAGTAAGCAGTACTTC
CSADRDSKQYF
>TRBV19|NA|TRBJ2-2|NA
TGTGCCAGTAGCTTATGGGCCCTCAGCATCGGGGAGCTGTTTTTT
CASSLWALSIGELFF
>TRBV4-3|TRBD1|TRBJ2-5|NA
TGCGCCAGCAGCCAAGCGACAGGGAGTAGGGAGACCCAGTACTTC
CASSQATGSRETQYF
>TRBV7-7|NA|TRBJ2-5|NA
TGTGCCAGCAGCTTAGTCGGTGAGGAGACCCAGTACTTC
CASSLVGEETQYF
>TRBV10-3|NA|TRBJ2-7|NA
TGTGCCATCACCGCAGGGACATTTAGCTCCTACGAGCAGTACTTC
CAITAGTFSSYEQYF
>TRBV7-8|NA|TRBJ2-2|once
TGTGCCAGCAGCTTAGCGGGTCGGAACACCGGGGAGCTGTTTTTT
CASSLAGRNTGELFF
>TRBV5-8|NA|TRBJ1-1|NA
TGTGCCAGCAGCGCGGAGCCCGGCAGGGCGAACACTGAAGCTTTCTTT
CASSAEPGRANTEAFF
>TRBV12-3/TRBV12-4|NA|TRBJ1-5|NA
TGTGCCAGCAGGGGATTTGGGCAGCCCCAGCATTTT
CASRGFGQPQHF
>TRBV6-5|NA|TRBJ1-4|NA
TGTGCCAGCAGGACAGGTGGAGAAAAACTGTTTTTT
CASRTGGEKLFF
>TRBV19|TRBD1|TRBJ2-1|NA
TGTGCCAGTAATGCAGGACAGGGGAATGAGCAGTTCTTC
CASNAGQGNEQFF
>TRBV3-1/TRBV3-2|TRBD1|TRBJ1-6|NA
TGTGCCAGCAGCCAAGTTTCGGGGACAGGAAGGAATTCACCCCTCCACTTT
CASSQVSGTGRNSPLHF
>TRBV18|TRBD1|TRBJ1-5|few
TGTGCCAGCTCACCGGGACAGGGTGTCGGACAGCCCCAGCATTTT
CASSPGQGVGQPQHF
>TRBV27|NA|TRBJ1-4|NA
TGTGCCAGCAGGGAGAGTGGGGCGGTTGAAAAACTGTTTTTT
CASRESGAVEKLFF